This T cell receptor beta chain was captured by sequencing in a study of cytomegalovirus exposure and HLA in healthy donors. Sequencing was performed with immunoSEQ multiplex PCR; in TCRdb, only in-frame clones are kept and a portion is missing. This table holds 130,000 to 150,000 clones, approximately 89% found once. CDR3 length equals 16 residues. The germline V gene has CDR1 SGHTA and CDR2 FQGNSA. J lost 7 bases, V lost 2 bases, and 12 bases had no gene match. Study-wide points: Reported results showed that the classifier diagnosed cytomegalovirus status with high specificity and sensitivity. According to the study, roughly 160 TCR beta chains were cytomegalovirus-associated.

Turning to this clone: The antigen remains unidentified.

The clonotype originates from a woman between 18 and 29 years old in good health and CMV-seropositive. The rearrangement uses TRBV7-2 and TRBJ1-2; 8 positions agree with TRBD1. Sample: PBMCs. CDR3 residues: CASSLNGAGGAGGYTF. DNA for the CDR3: TGTGCCAGCAGCTTAAACGGGGCAGGGGGCGCGGGTGGCTACACCTTC.